Listed below are T cell receptor beta chains from one sample, sequenced in a study of identical twins. TCRdb passed the 5' RACE reads through MiXCR, listing each CDR3 protein once. The profile covers around 220,000 distinct CDR3 sequences, with 8% to 11% appearing a single time and 9% to 10% taken by the ten largest. The sample taken for sequencing was memory T cells sorted from blood. The receptor source for this set is a man aged 45-65 years in good health. Both conserved end residues are part of each CDR3. A D gene is named only where the DNA matches it firmly. Rows give clone size only sometimes, using once, few, many, or a class for an expanded clone.

J | size | V | D | DNA | CDR3
TRBJ2-7 | - | TRBV12-3/TRBV12-4 | TRBD2 | TGTGCCAGCAGTAGACCCGGACTAGCGGGGAACTACGAGCAGTACTTC | CASSRPGLAGNYEQYF
TRBJ2-7 | few | TRBV20-1 | TRBD2 | TGCAGTGCTAGAGGTGCTAGCGGGGTGAGCTCCTACGAGCAGTACTTC | CSARGASGVSSYEQYF
TRBJ2-3 | many | TRBV18 | TRBD2 | TGTGCCAGCTCACCACCGTCTAGCGGGCAATCTAGCACAGATACGCAGTATTTT | CASSPPSSGQSSTDTQYF
TRBJ2-1 | - | TRBV7-2 | TRBD2 | TGTGCCAGCAGCCACCGGGACTACCGTAACAATGAGCAGTTCTTC | CASSHRDYRNNEQFF
TRBJ1-4 | many | TRBV5-1 | - | TGCGCCAGCAGCTTGGGGGGGATTAATGAAAAACTGTTTTTT | CASSLGGINEKLFF
TRBJ1-4 | few | TRBV12-3/TRBV12-4 | - | TGTGCCAGCAGTTTAGACACAGCCTTGGTGGAAAAACTGTTTTTT | CASSLDTALVEKLFF
TRBJ2-3 | few | TRBV12-3/TRBV12-4 | - | TGTGCCAGCAGCCCGGAGGGGCCCGGATTTGGGGTAGATACGCAGTATTTT | CASSPEGPGFGVDTQYF
TRBJ1-2 | many | TRBV20-1 | TRBD1 | TGCAGTGCCAGGACAGGGGGCTTTGGCTACACCTTC | CSARTGGFGYTF
TRBJ1-1 | - | TRBV2 | TRBD1 | TGTGCCAGCAGTGATAGGACAGGGGAGAGTAAAGCTTTCTTT | CASSDRTGESKAFF
TRBJ1-6 | - | TRBV27 | - | TGTGCCAGCAGTTTTGTTCCGTCACCTGATTCACCCCTCCACTTT | CASSFVPSPDSPLHF
TRBJ2-2 | many | TRBV7-2 | - | TGTGCCAGCAGCTTAGTTCGAAAGGGCGGGGAGCTGTTTTTT | CASSLVRKGGELFF
TRBJ2-1 | few | TRBV27 | TRBD1 | TGTGCCAGCAGTCCTGGACAGGGGCGTGAGCAGTTCTTC | CASSPGQGREQFF
TRBJ1-5 | - | TRBV5-4 | - | TGTGCCAGCAGCCACAACCTCGGGCCGAATCAGCCCCAGCATTTT | CASSHNLGPNQPQHF
TRBJ1-5 | few | TRBV20-1 | - | TGCAGTGCTAGACCAACGCAGGGCAGGGGAAGCAATCAGCCCCAGCATTTT | CSARPTQGRGSNQPQHF
TRBJ1-3 | few | TRBV5-1 | TRBD1 | TGCGCCAGCAGCCCCGACAGGGGGGATGGAAACACCATATATTTT | CASSPDRGDGNTIYF
TRBJ1-1 | few | TRBV15 | - | TGTGCCACCAGCAGAGCCCAGCTGAACACTGAAGCTTTCTTT | CATSRAQLNTEAFF
TRBJ2-5 | many | TRBV5-1 | TRBD2 | TGCGCCAGCAGCATACTAGCGGGAAGCGAGACCCAGTACTTC | CASSILAGSETQYF
TRBJ2-7 | - | TRBV20-1 | - | TGCAGTGCTAGAGATCGCGGCAGATTATACGAGCAGTACTTC | CSARDRGRLYEQYF
TRBJ2-2 | - | TRBV4-3 | TRBD2 | TGCGCCAGCAGCCAAGTGCCAGCGGGGTCACCCACCGGGGAGCTGTTTTTT | CASSQVPAGSPTGELFF
TRBJ2-1 | many | TRBV7-6 | TRBD2 | TGTGCCAGCAGCTTAGGTGTTGGGCGGGGGGGCCAAAATGAGCAGTTCTTC | CASSLGVGRGGQNEQFF
TRBJ1-2 | - | TRBV12-3/TRBV12-4 | TRBD1 | TGTGCCAGCAGTCGGGCCGGGACAGGGGGTAACTATGGCTACACCTTC | CASSRAGTGGNYGYTF
TRBJ2-3 | - | TRBV9 | - | TGTGCCAGCAGCGTAGGCTGGGGGCATAACACAGATACGCAGTATTTT | CASSVGWGHNTDTQYF
TRBJ1-6 | few | TRBV6-4 | - | TGTGCCACACCGGAGACAGGAGATCCCGTTTATAATTCACCCCTCCACTTT | CATPETGDPVYNSPLHF
TRBJ1-3 | - | TRBV6-2/TRBV6-3 | - | TGTGCCAGCAGTTACTCGACGGACAGCACCATCATTTCTGGAAACACCATATATTTT | CASSYSTDSTIISGNTIYF
TRBJ2-3 | - | TRBV11-2 | TRBD2 | TGTGCCAGCAGCAGCCCCGCCGGGGGGAGCGGGAGGGGAGATACGCAGTATTTT | CASSSPAGGSGRGDTQYF
TRBJ2-2 | few | TRBV12-3/TRBV12-4 | TRBD2 | TGTGCCAGCAGGGGACTAGCGGGATCGACCACCGGGGAGCTGTTTTTT | CASRGLAGSTTGELFF
TRBJ2-7 | - | TRBV20-1 | - | TGCAGTGCTAGCGGTTCCTCCTACGAGCAGTACTTC | CSASGSSYEQYF
TRBJ2-2 | few | TRBV20-1 | - | TGCAGTGCCCCAACCCAGGGGGGGGGATACACCGGGGAGCTGTTTTTT | CSAPTQGGGYTGELFF
TRBJ2-1 | many | TRBV29-1 | - | TGCAGCGTAACAGGACTCTCCTACAATGAGCAGTTCTTC | CSVTGLSYNEQFF
TRBJ2-7 | - | TRBV2 | - | TGTGCCAGCAGCGCCGACAGTTTCAACGAGCAGTACTTC | CASSADSFNEQYF
TRBJ1-6 | - | TRBV19 | TRBD1 | TGTGCCAGCCAGGGACAGGGACGTTCACCCCTCCACTTT | CASQGQGRSPLHF
TRBJ2-7 | many | TRBV5-5 | - | TGTGCCAGCAGGCCCGACCCAGGTCCCTACGAGCAGTACTTC | CASRPDPGPYEQYF
TRBJ1-1 | many | TRBV5-1 | - | TGCGCCAGCAGCCTCTCCGGACAGACGAACACTGAAGCTTTCTTT | CASSLSGQTNTEAFF
TRBJ2-6 | - | TRBV9 | - | TGTGCCAGCAGCGGGGACCAGTCTGGGGCCAACGTCCTGACTTTC | CASSGDQSGANVLTF
TRBJ2-2 | - | TRBV5-1 | - | TGCGCCAGCAGGGGCAGCGCGAACACCGGGGAGCTGTTTTTT | CASRGSANTGELFF
TRBJ2-1 | few | TRBV28 | TRBD1 | TGTGCCAGCAGGAAGACAGGGAACAATGAGCAGTTCTTC | CASRKTGNNEQFF
TRBJ1-3 | - | TRBV7-9 | - | TGTGCCAGCAGCTTATCCGACAGGGGAAACACCATATATTTT | CASSLSDRGNTIYF
TRBJ2-3 | few | TRBV7-2 | - | TGTGCCAGCAGCTTAGATAGCGGCACAGATACGCAGTATTTT | CASSLDSGTDTQYF
TRBJ2-7 | few | TRBV7-2 | - | TGTGCCAGCAGCCAAGCAGGGCGGTACGAGCAGTACTTC | CASSQAGRYEQYF
TRBJ2-7 | many | TRBV6-6 | - | TGTGCCAGCAGTTACGGTCTCTACGAGCAGTACTTC | CASSYGLYEQYF
TRBJ2-7 | few | TRBV5-6 | - | TGTGCCAGCAGCTCGTTTGGGGCGGAGACGGAGCAGTACTTC | CASSSFGAETEQYF
TRBJ1-3 | many | TRBV28 | - | TGTGCCAGCAGTCGAAGGGGTCCTGGAAACACCATATATTTT | CASSRRGPGNTIYF
TRBJ2-7 | few | TRBV20-1 | TRBD1 | TGCAGTGTCGCCCCTGGGACAGGGAAAAACTACGAGCAGTACTTC | CSVAPGTGKNYEQYF
TRBJ2-1 | many | TRBV12-3/TRBV12-4 | - | TGTGCCAGCAGCCGTAGCGGAACCTACAATGAGCAGTTCTTC | CASSRSGTYNEQFF
TRBJ2-5 | few | TRBV12-3/TRBV12-4 | TRBD1 | TGTGCCAGCAGTTTTTTTCGGGACAGGGGAGAGACCCAGTACTTC | CASSFFRDRGETQYF